This passage covers 13 T cell receptor beta chains from one sample sequenced in a study of blood T cells in healthy people across ages. The authors ran a second PCR of roughly 7 to 11 cycles using a sample-barcoded 5' primer and a J-beta primer mix. TCRdb processed the 5' RACE reads anew with MiXCR; each CDR3 protein has one entry. The sample holds approximately 1.5 million distinct CDR3 sequences; roughly 30% are singletons and the top ten take around 10%. Sequencing input: blood. All receptors come from a woman aged 25 to 39 in good health.

This sequence joins TRBV10-2 and TRBJ1-6; possible D gene TRBD1, 5 bases. V was cut by 0 bases and J by 6 bases, with 9 bases left in between. Germline lookup yields CDR1 WSHSY and CDR2 SAAADI. CDR3 length equals 15 residues. CDR3 protein: CASSESQGFNSPLHF. In DNA form, the CDR3 reads TGCGCCAGCAGTGAGTCCCAGGGATTTAATTCACCCCTCCACTTT.

This rearrangement joins TRBV9 to TRBJ2-3; TRBD2 matches 12 bases. With 6 bases clipped from V and 2 bases from J, the junction kept 4 bases outside the gene matches. In germline, CDR1 is SGDLS, CDR2 YYNGEE. This CDR3 comprises 15 residues. The DNA for the CDR3 is TGTGCCAGCAACCTAGCGGGGGGGCACACAGATACGCAGTATTTT. Translated: CASNLAGGHTDTQYF. Drawing the rest from reference TRBV9 and TRBJ2-3, the complete variable domain is DSGVTQTPKHLITATGQRVTLRCSPRSGDLSVYWYQQSLDQGLQFLIQYYNGEERAKGNILERFSAQQFPDLHSELNLSSLELGDSALYFCASNLAGGHTDTQYFGPGTRLTVL.

This clonotype was seen ten or more times. The chain carries TRBV7-6 and TRBJ2-1; tentative D call: TRBD2 (5 bases). This CDR3 is built from 15 residues. Deletions cut 4 bases from V and 6 bases from J, with 16 bases between. Germline V gene lookup returns CDR1 SGHVS and CDR2 FNYEAQ. CDR3 coding DNA: TGTGCCAGCAGCTCCGGACTCACCGTAAGCAATGAGCAGTTCTTC. It yields the protein CASSSGLTVSNEQFF.

CDR3 coding DNA: TGTGCCAGCAGTTTTGCAGTGGGAGTTGAGCAGTTCTTC. Encoded protein: CASSFAVGVEQFF. The chain is built from TRBV12-3 or TRBV12-4 and TRBJ2-1; a weak D match, TRBD2 (5 bases). V lost 3 bases to trimming and J lost 9 bases, with 12 bases between them. This CDR3 region has 13 residues.

This clonotype was seen more than once but under ten times. The chain has TRBV13 and TRBJ2-1; 8 bases are a match to TRBD1. This CDR3 comprises 15 residues. J lost 7 bases, V lost 5 bases, and 10 bases had no gene match. Germline CDR1 and CDR2: PRHDT and FYEKMQ (reference sequence). The CDR3 is CASSHDRGIDNEQFF. In nucleotides, the CDR3 is TGTGCCAGCAGCCACGACAGGGGAATTGATAATGAGCAGTTCTTC.

This CDR3 reads CASGRRGGGVSSTDTQYF. CDR3 DNA: TGCGCCAGCGGTCGCCGAGGCGGGGGGGTCTCTAGCACAGATACGCAGTATTTT. The chain couples TRBV4-1 to TRBJ2-3; 9 nucleotides match TRBD2. Germline trimming cut 8 bases from V and 0 bases from J; bases unmatched to any gene: 15. Looked up from germline, CDR1 is MGHRA and CDR2 is YSYEKL. The CDR3 is made up of 18 amino acids.

This chain links TRBV20-1 with TRBJ2-5, with 12 bases matching TRBD2. CDR3 length: 16 amino acids. Germline V gene lookup returns CDR1 DFQATT and CDR2 SNEGSKA (reference sequence). Trimming removed 5 bases from V and 1 base from J; junction bases left unmatched: 8. The CDR3 here is CSALLAGGPIQETQYF. The DNA of the CDR3 is TGCAGTGCTTTACTAGCGGGGGGACCAATCCAAGAGACCCAGTACTTC.

The CDR3 nucleotides read TGTGCCAGCAGTGAAGCTGCCAGACACGAAGCTTTCTTT. Amino acid sequence: CASSEAARHEAFF. The chain employs TRBV6-1 and TRBJ1-1, with unresolved D. Germline V gene sequence: CDR1 MNHNS, CDR2 SASEGT. The CDR3 consists of 13 residues. Trimming pared 0 bases from V and 8 bases from J, leaving 10 bases between.

This clonotype has a handful of counts. The V call is TRBV10-3, the J call TRBJ2-3; the match to TRBD2 covers 9 bases. This CDR3 has 16 residues. Trimming at V came to 5 bases and at J to 0 bases, leaving 6 bases not matched to a gene. Germline V gene sequence: CDR1 ENHRY, CDR2 SYGVKD. CDR3 DNA: TGTGCCATCAGTCCTAGCGGGATCACTAGCACAGATACGCAGTATTTT. It is translated as CAISPSGITSTDTQYF.

V and J are TRBV29-1 and TRBJ2-7; 8 bases agree with TRBD1. The germline V gene has CDR1 SQVTM and CDR2 ANQGSEA. This CDR3 comprises 14 residues. V gave up 6 bases and J gave up 3 bases; unmatched junction bases: 10. The CDR3 DNA follows: TGCAGCGTCAAAGGGTCCGGGACAGGCTACGAGCAGTACTTC. Amino acids: CSVKGSGTGYEQYF.

This chain uses TRBV20-1 with TRBJ1-2, with 8 bases identical to TRBD1. Per germline, CDR1 DFQATT and CDR2 SNEGSKA (reference sequence). The ends lost 5 bases at V and 4 bases at J; junction bases unmatched: 9. This CDR3 has 14 amino acids. The CDR3 nucleotides are TGCAGTGCTCAGGACAGGGTAATTCGCTATGGCTACACCTTC. Translating gives CSAQDRVIRYGYTF.

A remark on this clonotype: A read error may produce the germline difference seen at one junction end. J is TRBJ1-5 and V is TRBV2, with 8 positions matching TRBD1. This CDR3 is 15 amino acids long. The germline V gene encodes CDR1 SNHLY and CDR2 FYNNEI. CDR3 sequence reads: CASSEVAGGNHPQHF. The CDR3 DNA sequence: TGTGCCAGCAGTGAAGTTGCAGGGGGCAATCACCCCCAGCATTTT.

This clonotype was seen a few times. This chain uses TRBV20-1 with TRBJ2-7; 7 nucleotides line up with TRBD1. Trimming at V came to 8 bases and at J to 2 bases, leaving 9 bases not matched to a gene. The CDR3 spans 13 residues. Germline V gives CDR1 DFQATT, CDR2 SNEGSKA (reference sequence). The CDR3 is CSLITDRPYEQYF. CDR3 coding DNA: TGCAGTCTCATTACGGACAGGCCCTACGAGCAGTACTTC.